This T cell receptor (beta chain) was identified during a study of blood T cell repertoires in COVID-19. This table comes from immunoSEQ multiplex PCR, and its TCRdb copy is limited to in-frame clones, with some not included. Of a few hundred thousand clones listed, roughly 87% are singletons. The CDR3 length is 16 residues. Germline V CDR1 and CDR2: SGDLS, YYNGEE. V lost 0 bases, J lost 4 bases, and 16 bases lay in between. The chain combines TRBV9 with TRBJ1-2, with D maybe TRBD1 (6 bases). The source of this sequence is a woman in her twenties or thirties who had recovered from COVID-19. The material sequenced was PBMCs or T cells enriched from blood (not recorded which). Written as DNA, the CDR3 is TGTGCCAGCAGCGTAGAAGGGGGTGTTTGGCCCTATGGCTACACCTTC. Translating it yields CASSVEGGVWPYGYTF.